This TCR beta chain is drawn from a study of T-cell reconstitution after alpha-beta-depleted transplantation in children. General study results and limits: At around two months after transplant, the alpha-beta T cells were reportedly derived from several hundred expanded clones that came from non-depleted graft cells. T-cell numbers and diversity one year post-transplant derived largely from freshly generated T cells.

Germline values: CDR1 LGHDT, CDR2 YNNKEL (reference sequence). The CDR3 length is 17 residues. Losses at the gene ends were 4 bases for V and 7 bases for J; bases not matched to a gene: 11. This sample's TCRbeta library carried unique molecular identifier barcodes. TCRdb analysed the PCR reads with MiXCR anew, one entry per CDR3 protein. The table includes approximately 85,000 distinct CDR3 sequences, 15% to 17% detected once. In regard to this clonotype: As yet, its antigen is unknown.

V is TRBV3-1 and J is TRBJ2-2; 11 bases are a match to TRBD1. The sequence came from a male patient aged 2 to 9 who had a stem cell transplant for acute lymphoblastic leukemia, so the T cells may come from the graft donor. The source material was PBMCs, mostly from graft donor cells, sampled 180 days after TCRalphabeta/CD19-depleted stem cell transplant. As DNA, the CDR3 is TGTGCCAGCAGCCGGACGGACAGGGGGCCATTTTTCGGGGAGCTGTTTTTT. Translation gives CASSRTDRGPFFGELFF.